These T cell receptor beta chains were read from a single sample in a study of identical twins. TCRdb re-called the 5' RACE reads through MiXCR, storing one row per CDR3 protein. Here the sample spans roughly 1.6 million distinct CDR3 sequences, less than 40% being singletons. Sequencing was carried out using cord blood. The source is a newborn girl in good health. Both conserved end residues are part of each CDR3. The D gene is left open where the match is weak. The size field is filled for only some rows; it gives once, few, many or a size class.

size: .; J: TRBJ2-7; V: TRBV7-6; D: .; CDR3: CASSSSAVLGEQYF; DNA: TGTGCCAGCAGCTCCTCGGCCGTACTCGGCGAGCAGTACTTC
size: .; J: TRBJ2-3; V: TRBV20-1; D: .; CDR3: CSALWGADTQYF; DNA: TGCAGTGCCTTATGGGGGGCAGATACGCAGTATTTT
size: many; J: TRBJ2-7; V: TRBV12-3/TRBV12-4; D: TRBD2; CDR3: CASSFTSGPYEQYF; DNA: TGTGCCAGCAGCTTTACTAGCGGACCTTACGAGCAGTACTTC
size: few; J: TRBJ2-1; V: TRBV20-1; D: TRBD2; CDR3: CSAHSSGRHYNEQFF; DNA: TGCAGTGCTCACTCTAGCGGGAGACACTACAATGAGCAGTTCTTC
size: .; J: TRBJ2-1; V: TRBV27; D: TRBD1; CDR3: CASSSYRDRHNEQFF; DNA: TGTGCCAGCAGTTCATACCGGGACAGGCACAATGAGCAGTTCTTC
size: few; J: TRBJ2-5; V: TRBV11-2; D: .; CDR3: CASSSRPGGKETQYF; DNA: TGTGCCAGCAGCTCGCGTCCCGGGGGAAAAGAGACCCAGTACTTC
size: .; J: TRBJ1-5; V: TRBV6-5; D: TRBD1; CDR3: CASRGQGKIGNQPQHF; DNA: TGTGCCAGCAGGGGACAGGGAAAGATTGGCAATCAGCCCCAGCATTTT
size: many; J: TRBJ2-3; V: TRBV27; D: TRBD2; CDR3: CASSSGTSGSDTQYF; DNA: TGTGCCAGCAGTTCCGGGACTAGCGGATCAGATACGCAGTATTTT
size: many; J: TRBJ2-7; V: TRBV9; D: TRBD1; CDR3: CASSVGQGTYEQYF; DNA: TGTGCCAGCAGCGTAGGACAGGGAACCTACGAGCAGTACTTC
size: .; J: TRBJ2-1; V: TRBV5-1; D: .; CDR3: CASSRTRDTYNEQFF; DNA: TGCGCCAGCAGCCGAACCCGGGACACTTACAATGAGCAGTTCTTC
size: .; J: TRBJ2-7; V: TRBV6-6; D: TRBD2; CDR3: CASSTTSGGSYEQYF; DNA: TGTGCCAGCAGTACAACTAGCGGGGGGTCCTACGAGCAGTACTTC
size: few; J: TRBJ2-3; V: TRBV6-5; D: TRBD1; CDR3: CASKQRDRGTDTQYF; DNA: TGTGCCAGCAAACAACGGGACAGGGGCACAGATACGCAGTATTTT
size: .; J: TRBJ1-1; V: TRBV7-9; D: .; CDR3: CASSLWGQGRLNTEAFF; DNA: TGTGCCAGCAGCTTATGGGGGCAGGGTCGCTTGAACACTGAAGCTTTCTTT
size: .; J: TRBJ2-5; V: TRBV6-1; D: .; CDR3: CASKSQGLIQETQYF; DNA: TGTGCCAGCAAGTCGCAGGGGCTCATACAAGAGACCCAGTACTTC
size: .; J: TRBJ2-2; V: TRBV9; D: TRBD1; CDR3: CASTRQGNGGELFF; DNA: TGTGCCAGCACCAGACAGGGGAATGGCGGGGAGCTGTTTTTT
size: many; J: TRBJ2-1; V: TRBV7-2; D: .; CDR3: CASSLVDNEQFF; DNA: TGCGCCAGCAGCTTGGTCGACAATGAGCAGTTCTTC
size: few; J: TRBJ2-1; V: TRBV3-1; D: .; CDR3: CASSHVGGSYNEQFF; DNA: TGTGCCAGCAGCCATGTGGGAGGCTCCTACAATGAGCAGTTCTTC
size: many; J: TRBJ1-4; V: TRBV5-1; D: .; CDR3: CASSLGQTNEKLFF; DNA: TGCGCCAGCAGCTTGGGACAGACTAATGAAAAACTGTTTTTT
size: .; J: TRBJ2-5; V: TRBV5-1; D: TRBD1; CDR3: CASSLGYRGREETQYF; DNA: TGCGCCAGCAGCTTGGGATACAGGGGGCGAGAAGAGACCCAGTACTTC
size: many; J: TRBJ1-6; V: TRBV29-1; D: .; CDR3: CSVGQTNNSPLHF; DNA: TGCAGCGTTGGGCAGACCAATAATTCACCCCTCCACTTT
size: .; J: TRBJ2-3; V: TRBV27; D: .; CDR3: CASSPPGAQYF; DNA: TGTGCCAGCAGCCCCCCGGGGGCGCAGTATTTT
size: .; J: TRBJ2-1; V: TRBV24-1; D: TRBD1; CDR3: CATGTQGDYFDEQFF; DNA: TGTGCCACCGGTACACAGGGGGATTATTTCGATGAGCAGTTCTTC
size: many; J: TRBJ2-1; V: TRBV5-1; D: .; CDR3: CASSLRDPNEQFF; DNA: TGCGCCAGCAGCTTGCGGGACCCCAATGAGCAGTTCTTC
size: many; J: TRBJ2-1; V: TRBV2; D: .; CDR3: CASSVSSGTMNEQFF; DNA: TGTGCCAGCAGTGTATCCTCCGGGACGATGAATGAGCAGTTCTTC
size: .; J: TRBJ1-5; V: TRBV7-9; D: TRBD1; CDR3: CASSKDRSSNQPQHF; DNA: TGTGCCAGCAGCAAGGACAGGTCGAGCAATCAGCCCCAGCATTTT
size: many; J: TRBJ2-4; V: TRBV29-1; D: .; CDR3: CSVGAWTWQYF; DNA: TGCAGCGTTGGAGCCTGGACGTGGCAGTACTTC
size: few; J: TRBJ1-1; V: TRBV20-1; D: TRBD1; CDR3: CSARDRPMNTEAFF; DNA: TGCAGTGCTAGGGACAGGCCCATGAACACTGAAGCTTTCTTT
size: .; J: TRBJ2-7; V: TRBV20-1; D: .; CDR3: CSARDVALSYEQYF; DNA: TGCAGTGCTAGAGATGTGGCGCTCTCCTACGAGCAGTACTTC
size: .; J: TRBJ2-1; V: TRBV11-2; D: TRBD1; CDR3: CASSPFDRVASNEQFF; DNA: TGTGCCAGCAGCCCGTTCGACAGGGTAGCATCCAATGAGCAGTTCTTC
size: .; J: TRBJ1-6; V: TRBV25-1; D: TRBD1; CDR3: CASTRTGLANSPLHF; DNA: TGTGCCAGCACCCGGACAGGGCTGGCTAATTCACCCCTCCACTTT
size: .; J: TRBJ2-1; V: TRBV12-3/TRBV12-4; D: TRBD2; CDR3: CASSPRRGGLAGVRYNEQFF; DNA: TGTGCCAGCAGTCCTCGGCGTGGGGGACTAGCGGGAGTTCGCTACAATGAGCAGTTCTTC
size: many; J: TRBJ2-3; V: TRBV20-1; D: TRBD2; CDR3: CSATETSGEADTQYF; DNA: TGCAGTGCTACCGAGACTAGCGGGGAAGCAGATACGCAGTATTTT
size: .; J: TRBJ1-6; V: TRBV12-3/TRBV12-4; D: .; CDR3: CASSTQVHNSPLHF; DNA: TGTGCCAGCAGTACACAGGTACATAATTCACCCCTCCACTTT
size: few; J: TRBJ2-5; V: TRBV29-1; D: .; CDR3: CSVGHTGPTNEQYF; DNA: TGCAGCGTTGGGCACACGGGGCCAACTAATGAGCAGTACTTC
size: .; J: TRBJ1-1; V: TRBV5-1; D: .; CDR3: CASSSQVLNAEAFF; DNA: TGCGCCAGCAGTTCCCAGGTATTGAACGCTGAAGCTTTCTTT
size: .; J: TRBJ2-1; V: TRBV19; D: TRBD2; CDR3: CASSPQAGRNEQFF; DNA: TGTGCCAGTAGTCCCCAAGCGGGACGCAATGAGCAGTTCTTC
size: .; J: TRBJ1-6; V: TRBV18; D: TRBD1; CDR3: CASSTGQGYNSPLHF; DNA: TGTGCCAGCTCAACCGGACAGGGTTATAATTCACCCCTCCACTTT
size: few; J: TRBJ2-7; V: TRBV20-1; D: .; CDR3: CSARAGVAYEQYF; DNA: TGCAGTGCTAGGGCAGGGGTGGCCTACGAGCAGTACTTC
size: .; J: TRBJ2-7; V: TRBV5-1; D: .; CDR3: CASSLEPRYVQYF; DNA: TGCGCCAGCAGCTTGGAGCCACGCTACGTGCAGTACTTC
size: few; J: TRBJ2-1; V: TRBV19; D: TRBD2; CDR3: CASSIVPGGEQFF; DNA: TGTGCCAGTAGTATAGTACCGGGAGGTGAGCAGTTCTTC
size: few; J: TRBJ1-2; V: TRBV5-1; D: .; CDR3: CASSLSGSPDYGYTF; DNA: TGCGCCAGCAGCTTGAGCGGCAGCCCCGACTATGGCTACACCTTC
size: few; J: TRBJ2-4; V: TRBV4-2; D: .; CDR3: CASSRNGAPGEYF; DNA: TGTGCCAGCAGCCGGAATGGGGCTCCAGGAGAGTACTTC
size: .; J: TRBJ1-2; V: TRBV7-2; D: .; CDR3: CASSSGPVGGYTF; DNA: TGTGCCAGCAGCTCTGGACCTGTTGGAGGCTACACCTTC
size: many; J: TRBJ2-7; V: TRBV28; D: TRBD2; CDR3: CASSILAGGTYEQYF; DNA: TGTGCCAGCAGCATACTAGCGGGAGGAACCTACGAGCAGTACTTC
size: .; J: TRBJ2-1; V: TRBV4-1; D: TRBD2; CDR3: CASSRPGLAIEQFF; DNA: TGCGCCAGCAGCCGCCCGGGACTAGCAATAGAGCAGTTCTTC